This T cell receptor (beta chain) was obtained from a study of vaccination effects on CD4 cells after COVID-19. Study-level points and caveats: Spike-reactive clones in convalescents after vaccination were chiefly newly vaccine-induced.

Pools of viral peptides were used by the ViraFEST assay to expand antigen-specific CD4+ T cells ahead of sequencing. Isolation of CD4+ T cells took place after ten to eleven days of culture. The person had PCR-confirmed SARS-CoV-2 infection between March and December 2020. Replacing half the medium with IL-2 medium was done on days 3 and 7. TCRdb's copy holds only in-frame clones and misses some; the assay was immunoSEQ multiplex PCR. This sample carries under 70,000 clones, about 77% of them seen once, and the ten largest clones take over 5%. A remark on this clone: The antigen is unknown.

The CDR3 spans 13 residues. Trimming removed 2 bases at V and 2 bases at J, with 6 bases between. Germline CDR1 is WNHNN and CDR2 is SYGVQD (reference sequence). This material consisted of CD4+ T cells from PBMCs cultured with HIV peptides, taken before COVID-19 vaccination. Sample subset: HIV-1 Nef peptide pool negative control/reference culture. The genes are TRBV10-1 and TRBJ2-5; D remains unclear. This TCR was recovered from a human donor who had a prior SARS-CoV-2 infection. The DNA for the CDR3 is TGCGCCAGCAGTGAGAGGGTACAAGAGACCCAGTACTTC. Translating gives CASSERVQETQYF.